The sequence of this T cell receptor (beta chain) was determined in a study of CD8+ T cells in alopecia areata. Treatment: oral pan-JAK inhibitor, 5-10 mg twice daily. The sorting of PBMCs gave CD4+ and CD8+ T cells. Extracted RNA was reverse transcribed into cDNA, the sequencing template. Data came from immunoSEQ multiplex PCR; TCRdb stores just in-frame clones and leaves some out. The sample lists some 200,000 clones; about three fifths were seen once. CDR1 is SNHLY and CDR2 is FYNNEI in the germline V gene. Between the trimmed V and J ends, which lost 1 base and 2 bases, there was a span of 9 bases. The CDR3 has 15 amino acids.

The chain links TRBV2 to TRBJ1-5; no reliable D call. The TCR was taken from a human donor with alopecia areata. Sequenced material: CD4+ T cells sorted from blood, taken at week 4, from a patient treated with tofacitinib. The CDR3 reads CASSEESSGNQPQHF. The DNA for the CDR3 is TGTGCCAGCAGTGAAGAGTCGTCGGGCAATCAGCCCCAGCATTTT.